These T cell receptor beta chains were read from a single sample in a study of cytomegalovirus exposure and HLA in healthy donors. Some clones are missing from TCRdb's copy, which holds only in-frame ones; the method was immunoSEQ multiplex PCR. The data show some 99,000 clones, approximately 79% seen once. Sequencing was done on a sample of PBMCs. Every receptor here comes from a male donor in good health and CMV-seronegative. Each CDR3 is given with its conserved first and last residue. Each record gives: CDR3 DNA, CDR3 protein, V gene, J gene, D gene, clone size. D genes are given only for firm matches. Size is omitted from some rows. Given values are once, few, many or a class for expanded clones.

TGTGCCAGCAGTTTGACAGGGGCGAAAGATACGCAGTATTTT	CASSLTGAKDTQYF	TRBV6-5	TRBJ2-3	TRBD1	once
TGCGCCAGCAGCCTGGACAGAATCTACACTGAAGCTTTCTTT	CASSLDRIYTEAFF	TRBV5-1	TRBJ1-1	.	few
TGTGCCAGCCACCTCTCGTTACTAGCCAAAAACATTCAGTACTTC	CASHLSLLAKNIQYF	TRBV2	TRBJ2-4	.	.
TGTGCCAGCAGTGAACCGCGGGAGGAGGACGAGCAGTACTTC	CASSEPREEDEQYF	TRBV2	TRBJ2-7	TRBD2	.
TGCAGCGTTGGGCTGACAGGAGAAGAGACCCAGTACTTC	CSVGLTGEETQYF	TRBV29-1	TRBJ2-5	.	.
TGTGCCAGCAGCCACACTCGGACTAGCGGTTTCCCCCTCACCGGGGAGCTGTTTTTT	CASSHTRTSGFPLTGELFF	TRBV7-6	TRBJ2-2	TRBD2	.
TGTGCCAGCAGTTACTTTAAGGAGGTTACCGGTGAAGCTTTCTTT	CASSYFKEVTGEAFF	TRBV6-5	TRBJ1-1	.	few
TGTGCCAGCAGCTTAAACGGGGGGGGCCAATACGAGCAGTACTTC	CASSLNGGGQYEQYF	TRBV7-3	TRBJ2-7	TRBD2	.
TGTGCCAGCAGTTACAGGGAGCGAGAGACCCAGTACTTC	CASSYRERETQYF	TRBV6-6	TRBJ2-5	.	.
TGCGCCAGCAGCCAAGTCTTGCCGAAAATGGAGGACTATGGCTACACCTTC	CASSQVLPKMEDYGYTF	TRBV4-1	TRBJ1-2	.	.